These 26 T cell receptor beta chains originate from one sample sequenced in a study of cytomegalovirus exposure and HLA in healthy donors. Assay: immunoSEQ multiplex PCR; the TCRdb copy retains only in-frame clones and omits some. Among 110,000 or so clones, 86% were seen once, and the ten largest hold under 5%. The sample was PBMCs. These receptors were taken from a man aged 18-30 years in good health and CMV-seronegative.

The chain carries TRBV7-6 and TRBJ2-3, with TRBD2 matching 11 bases. The CDR3 totals 16 residues. The V and J ends lost 4 bases and 5 bases, in that order; junction bases with no gene match: 8. CDR1 is SGHVS, CDR2 FNYEAQ, per germline. CDR3 sequence: CASSSALAGVGDTQYF. The CDR3 DNA reads TGTGCCAGCAGCTCAGCACTAGCGGGGGTGGGAGATACGCAGTATTTT.

This chain connects TRBV27 to TRBJ2-3, with D possibly TRBD2 on 6 matching bases. Trimming removed 7 bases at V and 4 bases at J, with 12 bases between. The CDR3 sequence is 13 residues long. Germline values: CDR1 MNHEY, CDR2 SMNVEV (reference sequence). Here the CDR3 reads CASMRSGADTQYF. The CDR3, as DNA: TGTGCCAGCATGCGTTCGGGGGCAGATACGCAGTATTTT.

This rearrangement joins TRBV10-3 to TRBJ2-6, with D possibly matching TRBD1 (6 bases). The V gene's germline CDR1 is ENHRY and CDR2 SYGVKD. Trimming removed 9 bases from V and 4 bases from J, with 16 bases in between. The CDR3 length is 15 residues. CDR3 amino acids: CAIGQSSFGANVLTF. The CDR3 DNA sequence: TGTGCCATAGGACAGTCCAGCTTCGGGGCCAACGTCCTGACTTTC.

The chain joins TRBV7-9 to TRBJ2-4; D might be TRBD1 (6 bases). V was pared by 3 bases and J by 7 bases, with 13 bases between. The length of the CDR3 is 14 residues. Germline V lookup: CDR1 SEHNR, CDR2 FQNEAQ (reference sequence). The DNA for the CDR3 is TGTGCCAGCAGCTTGTCTCAGGGGACGAACATTCAGTACTTC. Protein product: CASSLSQGTNIQYF.

The chain recombines TRBV5-1 with TRBJ1-3; TRBD1 agrees at 7 bases. This CDR3 is 13 amino acids long. CDR1 is SGHRS, CDR2 YFSETQ, per germline. The trim removed 4 bases at V and 6 bases at J, leaving 4 bases unmatched. The CDR3: CASSLGQANTIYF. Written as DNA, the CDR3 is TGCGCCAGCAGCCTCGGACAGGCAAACACCATATATTTT.

This chain links TRBV11-2 with TRBJ1-1; D remains ambiguous. V lost 5 bases and J lost 1, with 8 bases in between. This CDR3 spans 13 amino acids. CDR1 is SGHAT, CDR2 FQNNGV, per germline. For the CDR3, the DNA is TGTGCCAGCAGCCAAACACAGAACACTGAAGCTTTCTTT. Amino acid sequence: CASSQTQNTEAFF.

In DNA form, the CDR3 reads TGTGCCAGCGCCTTTTGGGCATCTGGGACTGAAGCTTTCTTT. It is translated as CASAFWASGTEAFF. This rearrangement joins TRBV5-4 to TRBJ1-1; D gene unclear. CDR1 is SGHNT and CDR2 is YYREEE in the germline V gene (reference sequence). This CDR3 contains 14 residues. The V end lost 7 bases, the J end lost 5 bases, and 18 bases lay between the germline ends. The full variable domain, rest sourced from reference TRBV5-4 and TRBJ1-1, is ETGVTQSPTHLIKTRGQQVTLRCSSQSGHNTVSWYQQALGQGPQFIFQYYREEENGRGNFPPRFSGLQFPNYSSELNVNALELDDSALYLCASAFWASGTEAFFGQGTRLTVV.

This chain joins TRBV7-9 and TRBJ1-2; TRBD1 matches 10 bases. Per the germline V gene, CDR1 is SEHNR and CDR2 is FQNEAQ (reference sequence). The trim removed 6 bases at V and 4 bases at J, leaving 8 bases unmatched. The CDR3 contains 15 residues. CDR3: CASSQPGQGFYGYTF. For the CDR3, the DNA is TGTGCCAGCAGTCAGCCGGGACAGGGGTTCTATGGCTACACCTTC.

The V gene is TRBV27, the J gene TRBJ2-1, with 7 nucleotides matching TRBD2. J was trimmed by 2 bases and V by 8 bases; bases with no gene match: 6. The germline CDR1 and CDR2 sequences are MNHEY and SMNVEV (reference sequence). The CDR3 has 14 residues. The CDR3 protein is CASGGDGTYNEQFF. CDR3 DNA sequence: TGTGCCAGCGGGGGGGACGGAACCTACAATGAGCAGTTCTTC.

This clone was seen more than once but under ten times. The chain couples TRBV30 to TRBJ2-3; 10 nucleotides align to TRBD2. This CDR3 spans 15 amino acids. The germline V gene has CDR1 GTSNPN and CDR2 SVGIG (reference sequence). V shed 0 bases, J shed 5 bases, and the junction held 5 bases outside the gene matches. The CDR3 DNA is TGTGCCTGGAGTGTACTAGCGGGACAAGGAGATACGCAGTATTTT. It translates to CAWSVLAGQGDTQYF.

This chain uses TRBV6-1 with TRBJ1-2, with D perhaps matching TRBD1 (6 bases). Trimming pared 0 bases from V and 6 bases from J, leaving 11 bases between. This CDR3 contains 14 residues. Germline assignment: CDR1 MNHNS and CDR2 SASEGT. Here the CDR3 reads CASSEAIGGNGYTF. In DNA, the CDR3 is TGTGCCAGCAGTGAAGCAATAGGGGGTAATGGCTACACCTTC.

This clone was seen a handful of times. This sequence joins TRBV5-1 and TRBJ1-1, with TRBD1 matching 8 bases. The trim removed 0 bases at V and 3 bases at J, leaving 13 bases unmatched. This CDR3 contains 18 residues. Germline V gene data show CDR1 as SGHRS and CDR2 as YFSETQ. CDR3 protein: CASSLAGQGAWGDTEAFF. The CDR3 DNA reads as TGCGCCAGCAGCTTGGCCGGCCAGGGGGCGTGGGGGGACACTGAAGCTTTCTTT.

This clone was counted once. The V call is TRBV6-1, the J call TRBJ2-5; 13 bases align to TRBD2. V lost 3 bases, J lost 4 bases, and 5 bases stayed unmatched. Germline CDR1 MNHNS, CDR2 SASEGT. The CDR3 runs to 16 residues. CDR3 protein: CASSEWTSGSTETQYF. DNA for the CDR3: TGTGCCAGCAGTGAGTGGACTAGCGGGAGTACAGAGACCCAGTACTTC.

This clone was observed once. The rearrangement uses TRBV14 and TRBJ2-1, with 8 positions matching TRBD1. Germline loops: CDR1 SGHDN, CDR2 FVKESK. The CDR3 consists of 18 residues. Losses at the gene ends were 3 bases for V and 8 bases for J; bases not matched to a gene: 18. The CDR3 DNA reads TGTGCCAGCAGCCATGGTACCCGGGACAGGTTAATTGGGGATGAGCAGTTCTTC. Translating gives CASSHGTRDRLIGDEQFF.

The genes are TRBV5-1 and TRBJ1-1; tentative D call: TRBD1 (6 bases). CDR3 length equals 16 residues. The V gene's germline CDR1 is SGHRS and CDR2 YFSETQ. V lost 0 bases, J lost 2 bases, and 14 bases lay in between. CDR3 amino acids: CASSLALGQPNTEAFF. As DNA, the CDR3 is TGCGCCAGCAGCTTGGCCTTAGGACAGCCTAACACTGAAGCTTTCTTT.

This chain links TRBV5-6 with TRBJ1-5; 7 nucleotides line up with TRBD1. The CDR3 loop spans 15 amino acids. V trimming: 2 bases; J trimming: 4 bases; junction bases outside the gene matches: 6. Germline V gene lookup returns CDR1 SGHDT and CDR2 YYEEEE. CDR3 region: CASSLRDSFNQPQHF. The CDR3 coding sequence is TGTGCCAGCAGCTTAAGGGACAGCTTTAATCAGCCCCAGCATTTT.

This clone was seen only a few times. The rearrangement uses TRBV19 and TRBJ1-1; D is unclear. The V gene's germline CDR1 is LNHDA and CDR2 SQIVND (reference sequence). V lost 4 bases, J lost 3 bases, and 15 bases lay in between. This CDR3 has 15 amino acids. The CDR3 DNA sequence: TGTGCCAGTAGTAAAAATACCGGAGGAGACACTGAAGCTTTCTTT. As protein: CASSKNTGGDTEAFF.

The gene calls are TRBV2 and TRBJ2-2, with a weak D call TRBD2 (5 bases). Germline-derived CDR1 and CDR2 are SNHLY and FYNNEI. The CDR3 loop spans 14 amino acids. V shed 4 bases and J shed 2 bases, with 8 bases lying between them. The CDR3 loop is CASSALANTGELFF. The DNA for the CDR3 is TGTGCCAGCAGTGCTCTAGCAAACACCGGGGAGCTGTTTTTT.

On this clone: Distinct nucleotide sequences in the sample also encode this CDR3. The chain combines TRBV5-6 with TRBJ1-4, with TRBD1 matching 8 bases. CDR1 and CDR2 from the germline V gene are SGHDT and YYEEEE. The CDR3 totals 15 residues. V lost 0 bases to trimming and J lost 4 bases; unmatched junction nucleotides: 2. CDR3 amino acids: CASSLAGQGNEKLFF. CDR3 nucleotides: TGTGCCAGCAGCTTGGCAGGACAGGGTAATGAAAAACTGTTTTTT.

The rearrangement joins TRBV19 to TRBJ2-3, with 11 bases fitting TRBD2. Trimming removed 7 bases from V and 0 bases from J; junction bases left unmatched: 6. Germline CDR1 is LNHDA and CDR2 is SQIVND (reference sequence). There are 16 residues in the CDR3. For the CDR3, the DNA is TGTGCCAGTACGACTAGCGGGGCATCTAGCACAGATACGCAGTATTTT. Its translation: CASTTSGASSTDTQYF.

The rearrangement joins TRBV6-5 to TRBJ1-2, with TRBD1 as a possible D gene (5 bases). The CDR3 covers 13 residues. Germline CDR1 MNHEY, CDR2 SVGAGI. V was pared by 6 bases and J by 0 bases, with 8 bases between. The chain's CDR3 is CASRQAANYGYTF. The CDR3 coding sequence is TGTGCCAGCAGACAGGCAGCTAACTATGGCTACACCTTC.

The chain couples TRBV7-2 to TRBJ1-2; D ambiguous. The V and J ends lost 1 base and 4 bases respectively, with 4 bases between them. CDR3 length: 12 amino acids. Germline V gene lookup returns CDR1 SGHTA and CDR2 FQGNSA. CDR3 residues: CASSLEAYGYTF. In DNA, the CDR3 is TGTGCCAGCAGCTTAGAAGCCTATGGCTACACCTTC.

This chain uses TRBV6-5 with TRBJ2-5, with TRBD2 identical over 15 bases. The CDR3 sequence is 15 residues long. The ends lost 5 bases at V and 4 bases at J; junction bases unmatched: 2. Germline CDR1 MNHEY, CDR2 SVGAGI. CDR3 sequence: CASSRTSGGGETQYF. CDR3 nucleotide sequence: TGTGCCAGCAGTCGGACTAGCGGGGGGGGAGAGACCCAGTACTTC.

This chain links TRBV19 with TRBJ2-3; maybe TRBD2 (6 bases). There are 17 residues in the CDR3. CDR1 and CDR2 (germline): LNHDA, SQIVND (reference sequence). Trimming took off 5 bases at V and 6 bases at J, with 24 bases between the two ends. CDR3 DNA sequence: TGTGCCAGTAGTGGACGTAGTGGGGCGGGATTGAGGGATACGCAGTATTTT. This encodes CASSGRSGAGLRDTQYF.

The CDR3, as DNA: TGTGCCAGCAGCTTAGTGACAGGGGGCGTCTACGAGCAGTACTTC. Translation: CASSLVTGGVYEQYF. This rearrangement joins TRBV11-1 to TRBJ2-7; 10 bases line up with TRBD1. Germline V gives CDR1 SGHAT, CDR2 FQDESV (reference sequence). CDR3 length: 15 residues. The V gene end was trimmed by 1 base and the J gene end by 3 bases; junction bases not matched to a gene: 3.

V and J are TRBV5-1 and TRBJ1-6, with 7 positions matching TRBD1. The V gene's germline CDR1 is SGHRS and CDR2 YFSETQ. This CDR3 is 14 amino acids long. The junction had 7 bases not matched to a gene; V was cut back by 4 bases and J by 9 bases. CDR3 in DNA: TGCGCCAGCAGCGGAGGACAGGATACTTCACCCCTCCACTTT. Its protein is CASSGGQDTSPLHF.